One sample yielded the 19 T cell receptor beta chains listed below, sequenced in a study of control samples from healthy donors and cancer patients. Clones were sequenced by immunoSEQ multiplex PCR, and TCRdb holds only the in-frame ones, with some missing. The sample shows about 41,000 clones, 90% to 95% of them seen only once. Sequenced input: blood. The receptors derive from a man aged 55 to 69 in good health.

The V and J genes are TRBV10-3 and TRBJ2-7, with 9 bases that match TRBD1. With V trimmed by 6 bases and J by 5 bases, 8 bases remained unmatched. The CDR3 covers 14 residues. Germline CDR1 and CDR2: ENHRY and SYGVKD. For the CDR3, the DNA is TGTGCCATCAGCCTCGACAGGGGGACTGACGAGCAGTACTTC. This sequence encodes CAISLDRGTDEQYF.

V gene TRBV2 combines with J gene TRBJ1-5; 8 nucleotides line up with TRBD1. With 5 bases clipped from V and 3 bases from J, the junction kept 3 bases outside the gene matches. Germline lookup yields CDR1 SNHLY and CDR2 FYNNEI. This CDR3 has 14 residues. DNA for the CDR3: TGTGCCAGCAGTCGGACAGGGTACAATCAGCCCCAGCATTTT. Residues: CASSRTGYNQPQHF.

This chain joins TRBV28 and TRBJ2-3; 7 nucleotides align to TRBD2. The germline gives CDR1 MDHEN, CDR2 SYDVKM. The CDR3 is 15 amino acids. With 5 bases clipped from V and 0 bases from J, the junction kept 5 bases outside the gene matches. The CDR3 DNA follows: TGTGCCAGCAGTCCCAGTAGCGGGAGCACAGATACGCAGTATTTT. Protein product: CASSPSSGSTDTQYF. The whole variable domain, filled in from reference TRBV28 and TRBJ2-3, reads DVKVTQSSRYLVKRTGEKVFLECVQDMDHENMFWYRQDPGLGLRLIYFSYDVKMKEKGDIPEGYSVSREKKERFSLILESASTNQTSMYLCASSPSSGSTDTQYFGPGTRLTVL.

The rearrangement uses TRBV6-2 or TRBV6-3 and TRBJ1-6; weak D call: TRBD1 (5 bases). V lost 5 bases, J lost 7 bases, and 21 bases lay in between. CDR3 length: 17 amino acids. CDR1 MNHEY and CDR2 SVGEGT come from the germline V gene. CDR3 coding DNA: TGTGCCAGCAGTAACCGACAGTCTTCCGAGCGGAATTCACCCCTCCACTTT. Protein sequence: CASSNRQSSERNSPLHF.

The V call is TRBV6-6, the J call TRBJ1-1; TRBD1 might be the D (5 bases). There are 14 residues in the CDR3. Per the germline V gene, CDR1 is MNHNY and CDR2 is SVGAGI (reference sequence). Trimming took off 7 bases at V and 5 bases at J, with 17 bases between the two ends. The CDR3 spells CASTPRGGRTEAFF. The DNA of the CDR3 is TGTGCCAGCACCCCCCGGGGGGGGAGGACTGAAGCTTTCTTT.

This CDR3 is CASSMPLKGETQYF. CDR3 nucleotide sequence: TGTGCCAGTAGTATGCCCCTCAAGGGAGAGACCCAGTACTTC. The chain couples TRBV19 to TRBJ2-5; D remains unclear. Germline lookup yields CDR1 LNHDA and CDR2 SQIVND (reference sequence). V lost 3 bases to trimming and J lost 4 bases, with 12 bases between them. The CDR3 consists of 14 residues.

J is TRBJ2-3 and V is TRBV6-4, with 8 bases matching TRBD2. Germline lookup yields CDR1 MRHNA and CDR2 SNTAGT. This CDR3 spans 15 amino acids. Trimming cost V 0 bases and J 4 bases; bases outside gene matches: 3. As DNA, the CDR3 is TGTGCCAGCAGTGACTCTAGCGGGAACGCAGATACGCAGTATTTT. Translated, it gives CASSDSSGNADTQYF.

The chain combines TRBV2 with TRBJ1-4; 8 nucleotides line up with TRBD1. The CDR3 extends over 18 amino acids. V was pared by 6 bases and J by 2 bases, with 14 bases of the junction left unmatched. The germline CDR1 and CDR2 sequences are SNHLY and FYNNEI. The CDR3 protein is CASRADRDSYATNEKLFF. The DNA for the CDR3 is TGTGCCAGCAGGGCGGACAGGGATAGTTACGCGACTAATGAAAAACTGTTTTTT.

This clone occurred a few times. The chain joins TRBV6-5 to TRBJ2-7; 9 nucleotides match TRBD1. The CDR3 is 15 residues long. Germline trimming cut 0 bases from V and 2 bases from J; bases unmatched to any gene: 2. The germline V gene has CDR1 MNHEY and CDR2 SVGAGI. The CDR3 bases are TGTGCCAGCAGTTACTCCGGGACAGGGACCTACGAGCAGTACTTC. Its translation is CASSYSGTGTYEQYF.

V and J are TRBV20-1 and TRBJ2-5; the D is unclear. Germline loops: CDR1 DFQATT, CDR2 SNEGSKA (reference sequence). The CDR3 runs to 10 residues. Deletions cut 4 bases from V and 2 bases from J, with 2 bases between. The CDR3 loop reads CSAKQETQYF. DNA for the CDR3: TGCAGTGCTAAACAAGAGACCCAGTACTTC.

This clone was observed once. The rearrangement uses TRBV19 and TRBJ2-2; 12 bases map to TRBD2. This CDR3 is built from 17 residues. The germline gives CDR1 LNHDA, CDR2 SQIVND (reference sequence). J lost 5 bases, V lost 5 bases, and 9 bases had no gene match. Here the CDR3 reads CASSLLAGGPRTGELFF. In DNA, the CDR3 is TGTGCCAGTAGTCTCCTAGCGGGAGGGCCGCGGACCGGGGAGCTGTTTTTT.

The gene calls are TRBV29-1 and TRBJ1-1, with 8 bases that match TRBD1. Germline V CDR1 and CDR2: SQVTM, ANQGSEA. This CDR3 is 12 amino acids long. V lost 7 bases and J lost 7; bases outside the gene matches: 8. The CDR3 coding sequence is TGCAGCGCCACCCCCGGGACAGGTGAAGCTTTCTTT. Protein product: CSATPGTGEAFF.

J is TRBJ2-7 and V is TRBV5-6; D might be TRBD2 (6 bases). With 2 bases removed from V and 6 bases from J, the gap between germline ends came to 12 bases. Germline CDR1 SGHDT, CDR2 YYEEEE. CDR3 length equals 13 residues. The CDR3 sequence is CASSFGVGGEQYF. In DNA, the CDR3 is TGTGCCAGCAGCTTTGGGGTGGGGGGCGAGCAGTACTTC. Filled out from reference TRBV5-6 and TRBJ2-7, the complete variable domain reads DAGVTQSPTHLIKTRGQQVTLRCSPKSGHDTVSWYQQALGQGPQFIFQYYEEEERQRGNFPDRFSGHQFPNYSSELNVNALLLGDSALYLCASSFGVGGEQYFGPGTRLTVT.

The table lists this clone with a count of one. The chain couples TRBV7-9 to TRBJ1-5, with a tentative D call TRBD1 (6 bases). V was trimmed by 5 bases and J by 4 bases, leaving 24 bases between them. The V gene's germline CDR1 is SEHNR and CDR2 FQNEAQ (reference sequence). This CDR3 spans 18 amino acids. The CDR3 DNA reads TGTGCCAGCAGCCGCCACATGACAGGAGTAATTGGAAATCAGCCCCAGCATTTT. This gives the protein CASSRHMTGVIGNQPQHF.

This sequence joins TRBV19 and TRBJ1-6, with a weak D call TRBD1 (5 bases). Trimming pared 6 bases from V and 7 bases from J, leaving 16 bases between. This CDR3 is built from 15 residues. Germline values: CDR1 LNHDA, CDR2 SQIVND (reference sequence). The CDR3 DNA is TGTGCCAGTAGCGCGGACGGGACGGCAAATTCACCCCTCCACTTT. This gives the protein CASSADGTANSPLHF. Full variable domain (outside the CDR3, taken from reference TRBV19 and TRBJ1-6): DGGITQSPKYLFRKEGQNVTLSCEQNLNHDAMYWYRQDPGQGLRLIYYSQIVNDFQKGDIAEGYSVSREKKESFPLTVTSAQKNPTAFYLCASSADGTANSPLHFGNGTRLTVT.

V usage is TRBV5-8 and J usage is TRBJ2-5; TRBD2 matches 10 bases. This CDR3 has 16 residues. Germline trimming cut 6 bases from V and 5 bases from J; bases unmatched to any gene: 13. Germline CDR1 SGHTS, CDR2 YDEGEE. The CDR3 DNA reads TGTGCCAGCACCTCGGGGGGGACTAGCGTTGGGGAGACCCAGTACTTC. As protein: CASTSGGTSVGETQYF.

This chain uses TRBV29-1 with TRBJ2-3, with a weak D call TRBD2 (6 bases). Germline loops: CDR1 SQVTM, CDR2 ANQGSEA. Trimming removed 8 bases at V and 5 bases at J, with 32 bases between. The CDR3 extends over 18 amino acids. The DNA of the CDR3 is TGCAGCCAACCCCCCCAGAGTGCGGGATTTACGTTGAGAGATACGCAGTATTTT. Its translation is CSQPPQSAGFTLRDTQYF.

This chain uses TRBV4-1 with TRBJ2-1, with TRBD1 matching 10 bases. Germline loops: CDR1 MGHRA, CDR2 YSYEKL. V shed 3 bases, J shed 4 bases, and the junction held 9 bases outside the gene matches. The length of the CDR3 is 17 residues. For the CDR3, the DNA is TGCGCCAGCAGCCATCAACCCGGGACAGGGGTTTACAATGAGCAGTTCTTC. This sequence encodes CASSHQPGTGVYNEQFF.

The chain has TRBV27 and TRBJ1-1, with D possibly being TRBD1 (6 bases). The CDR3 length is 13 residues. Between the trimmed V and J ends, which lost 6 bases and 4 bases, there was a span of 12 bases. Germline-derived CDR1 and CDR2 are MNHEY and SMNVEV (reference sequence). The CDR3 sequence: CASSPGVRTEAFF. CDR3 sequence (DNA): TGTGCCAGCAGCCCAGGGGTGCGCACTGAAGCTTTCTTT.